This T cell receptor beta chain was recorded in a study of Graves' ophthalmopathy and Graves' hyperthyroidism. Background on the study: Stable hyperthyroidism meant no progression to ophthalmopathy within 18 months of follow-up.

The CDR3 consists of 19 residues. V was pared by 0 bases and J by 4 bases, with 17 bases of the junction left unmatched. Investigators amplified TCR beta CDR3 regions from RNA transcripts. RT-PCR was first run with HTBI primers, then multiplex PCR in a second round. TCRdb reprocessed the multiplex PCR reads via MiXCR and lists one record per CDR3 protein. The sample holds 560,000 or so distinct CDR3 sequences, about 40% seen once. The sequencing input was peripheral blood or thyroid tissue (not recorded which). The chain joins TRBV12-3 or TRBV12-4 to TRBJ1-2; TRBD1 agrees at 7 bases. The receptor comes from an adult man with Graves' hyperthyroidism. The CDR3 region has the DNA TGTGCCAGCAGTTTAGCTGGCGAAGTTCGACAGGGCTTTAGCTATGGCTACACCTTC. This sequence encodes CASSLAGEVRQGFSYGYTF.